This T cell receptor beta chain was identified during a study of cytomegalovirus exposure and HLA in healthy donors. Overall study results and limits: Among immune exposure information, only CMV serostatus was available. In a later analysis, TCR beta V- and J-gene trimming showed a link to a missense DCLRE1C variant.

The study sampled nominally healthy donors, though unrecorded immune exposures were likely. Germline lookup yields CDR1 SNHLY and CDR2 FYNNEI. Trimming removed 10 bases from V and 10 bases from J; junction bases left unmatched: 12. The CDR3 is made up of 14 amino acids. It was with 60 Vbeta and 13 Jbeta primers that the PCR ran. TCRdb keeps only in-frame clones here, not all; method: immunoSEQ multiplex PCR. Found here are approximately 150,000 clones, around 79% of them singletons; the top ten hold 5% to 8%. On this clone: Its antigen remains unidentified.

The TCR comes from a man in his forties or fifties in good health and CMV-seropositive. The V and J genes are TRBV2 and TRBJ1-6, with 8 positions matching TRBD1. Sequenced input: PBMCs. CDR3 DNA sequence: TGTGCCACCTCCTTCAGGGGGCCCCAGTCACCCCTCCACTTT. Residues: CATSFRGPQSPLHF.